A single TCR beta chain is shown here with its context. This entry is derived from a study of CD4 T cells in relation to SARS-CoV-2 and coronaviruses. Study overall: Shared crossreactive spike epitopes were mapped to their HLA restriction.

The data were produced by immunoSEQ multiplex PCR, yet TCRdb's version contains in-frame clones alone and is incomplete. The table shows tens of thousands of clones, with 88% occurring only once. The V segment lost 3 bases and the J segment 2 bases; nucleotides outside the gene matches: 3. The CDR3 covers 15 residues. Cryopreserved PBMCs were CD4-enriched, then split into naive and memory cells. This sequence joins TRBV23-1 and TRBJ2-3, with TRBD1 matching over 9 bases. TRBV23-1 is an open reading frame whose function is uncertain. The TCR originated in an adult with COVID-19. The specimen was memory CD4+ T cells from PBMCs. The CDR3 nucleotides are TGCGCCAGCAGTCAGGGGGACAGGGACACAGATACGCAGTATTTT. Its protein product is CASSQGDRDTDTQYF.